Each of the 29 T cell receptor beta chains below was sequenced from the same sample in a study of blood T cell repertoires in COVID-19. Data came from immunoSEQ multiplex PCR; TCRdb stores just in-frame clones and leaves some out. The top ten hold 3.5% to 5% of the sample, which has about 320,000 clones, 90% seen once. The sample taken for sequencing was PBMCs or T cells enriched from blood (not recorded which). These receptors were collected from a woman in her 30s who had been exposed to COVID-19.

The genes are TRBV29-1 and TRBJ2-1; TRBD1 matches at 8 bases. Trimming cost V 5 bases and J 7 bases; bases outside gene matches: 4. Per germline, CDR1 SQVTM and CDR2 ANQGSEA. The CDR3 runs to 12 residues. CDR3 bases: TGCAGCGTTACAAGACAGGGGAATGAGCAGTTCTTC. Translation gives CSVTRQGNEQFF.

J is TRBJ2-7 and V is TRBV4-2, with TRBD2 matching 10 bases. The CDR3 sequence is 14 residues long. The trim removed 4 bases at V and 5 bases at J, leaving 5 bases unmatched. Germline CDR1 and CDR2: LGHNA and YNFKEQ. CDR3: CASSRSGGANEQYF. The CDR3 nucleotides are TGTGCCAGCAGCCGGAGCGGGGGGGCCAACGAGCAGTACTTC.

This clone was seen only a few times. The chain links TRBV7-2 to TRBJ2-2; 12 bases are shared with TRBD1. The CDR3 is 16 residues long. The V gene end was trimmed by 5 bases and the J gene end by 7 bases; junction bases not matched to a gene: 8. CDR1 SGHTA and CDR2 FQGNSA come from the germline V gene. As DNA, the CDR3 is TGTGCCAGCAGCCAATCGGGACAGGGGGCTTTCGGGGAGCTGTTTTTT. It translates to CASSQSGQGAFGELFF.

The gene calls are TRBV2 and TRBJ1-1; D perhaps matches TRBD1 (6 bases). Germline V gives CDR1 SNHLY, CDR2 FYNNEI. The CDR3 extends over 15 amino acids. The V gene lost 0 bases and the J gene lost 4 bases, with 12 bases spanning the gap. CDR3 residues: CASSEAPGVGTEAFF. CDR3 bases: TGTGCCAGCAGTGAAGCCCCAGGGGTTGGCACTGAAGCTTTCTTT. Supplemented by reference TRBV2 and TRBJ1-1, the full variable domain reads EPEVTQTPSHQVTQMGQEVILRCVPISNHLYFYWYRQILGQKVEFLVSFYNNEISEKSEIFDDQFSVERPDGSNFTLKIRSTKLEDSAMYFCASSEAPGVGTEAFFGQGTRLTVV.

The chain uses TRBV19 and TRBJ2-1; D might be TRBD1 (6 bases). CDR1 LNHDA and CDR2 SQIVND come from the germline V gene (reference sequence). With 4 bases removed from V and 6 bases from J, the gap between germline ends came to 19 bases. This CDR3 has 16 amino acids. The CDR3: CASSNPAGTLFNEQFF. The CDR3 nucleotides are TGTGCCAGTAGTAATCCAGCCGGGACACTATTCAATGAGCAGTTCTTC.

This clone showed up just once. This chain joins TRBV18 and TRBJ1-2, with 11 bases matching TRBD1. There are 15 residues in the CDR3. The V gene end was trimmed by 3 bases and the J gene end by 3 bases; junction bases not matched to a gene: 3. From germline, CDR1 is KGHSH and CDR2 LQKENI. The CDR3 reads CASSPGTGGDYGYTF. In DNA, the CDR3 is TGTGCCAGCTCACCGGGGACAGGGGGAGACTATGGCTACACCTTC.

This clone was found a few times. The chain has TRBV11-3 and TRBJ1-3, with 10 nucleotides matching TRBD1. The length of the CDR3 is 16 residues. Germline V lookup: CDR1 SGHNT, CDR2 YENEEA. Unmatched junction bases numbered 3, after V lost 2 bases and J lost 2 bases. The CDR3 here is CASSLYGTGAGNTIYF. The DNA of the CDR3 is TGTGCCAGCAGCTTATACGGGACAGGGGCTGGAAACACCATATATTTT.

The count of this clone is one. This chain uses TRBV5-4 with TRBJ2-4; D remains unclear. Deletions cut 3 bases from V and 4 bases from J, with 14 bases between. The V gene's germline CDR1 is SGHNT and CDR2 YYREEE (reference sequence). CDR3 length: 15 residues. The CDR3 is CASSSNSQPKNIQYF. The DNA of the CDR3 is TGTGCCAGCAGCTCGAACAGCCAGCCTAAAAACATTCAGTACTTC. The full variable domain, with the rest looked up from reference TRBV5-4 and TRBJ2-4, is ETGVTQSPTHLIKTRGQQVTLRCSSQSGHNTVSWYQQALGQGPQFIFQYYREEENGRGNFPPRFSGLQFPNYSSELNVNALELDDSALYLCASSSNSQPKNIQYFGAGTRLSVL.

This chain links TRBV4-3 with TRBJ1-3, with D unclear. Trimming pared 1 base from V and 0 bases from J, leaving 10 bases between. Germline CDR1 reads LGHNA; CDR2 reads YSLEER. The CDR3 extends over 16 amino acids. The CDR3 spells CASSQVGSSSGNTIYF. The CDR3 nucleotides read TGCGCCAGCAGCCAAGTGGGCAGCAGCTCTGGAAACACCATATATTTT.

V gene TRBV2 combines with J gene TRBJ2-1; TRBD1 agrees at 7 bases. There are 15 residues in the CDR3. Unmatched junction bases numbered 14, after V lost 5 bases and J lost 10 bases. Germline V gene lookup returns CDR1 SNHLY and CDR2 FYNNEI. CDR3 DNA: TGTGCCAGCAGTAGGAGTACAGGGGCTTGGGAGGAGCAGTTCTTC. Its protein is CASSRSTGAWEEQFF. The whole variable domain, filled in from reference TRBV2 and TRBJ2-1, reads EPEVTQTPSHQVTQMGQEVILRCVPISNHLYFYWYRQILGQKVEFLVSFYNNEISEKSEIFDDQFSVERPDGSNFTLKIRSTKLEDSAMYFCASSRSTGAWEEQFFGPGTRLTVL.

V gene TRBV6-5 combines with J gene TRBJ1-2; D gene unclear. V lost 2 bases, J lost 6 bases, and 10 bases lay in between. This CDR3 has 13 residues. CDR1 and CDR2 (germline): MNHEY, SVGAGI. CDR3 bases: TGTGCCAGCAGTTACGGCCCACCCCATGGCTACACCTTC. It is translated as CASSYGPPHGYTF.

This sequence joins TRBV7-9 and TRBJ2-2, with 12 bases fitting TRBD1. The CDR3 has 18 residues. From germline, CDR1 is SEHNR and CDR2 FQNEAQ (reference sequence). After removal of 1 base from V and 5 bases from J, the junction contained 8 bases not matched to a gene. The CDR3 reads CASSLVGQGAYLTGELFF. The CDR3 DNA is TGTGCCAGCAGCTTAGTGGGACAGGGGGCCTATTTGACCGGGGAGCTGTTTTTT.

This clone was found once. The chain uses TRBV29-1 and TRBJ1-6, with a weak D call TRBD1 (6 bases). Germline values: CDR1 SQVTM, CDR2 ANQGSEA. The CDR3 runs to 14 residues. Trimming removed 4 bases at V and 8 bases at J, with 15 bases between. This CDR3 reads CSVGGGANDSPLHF. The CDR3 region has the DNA TGCAGCGTTGGAGGGGGGGCTAACGATTCACCCCTCCACTTT.

The DNA for the CDR3 is TGTGCCAGCAGCTTCCGAGGTGGTGAAAAACTGTTTTTT. Its protein is CASSFRGGEKLFF. The chain carries TRBV6-5 and TRBJ1-4; D is unresolved. V lost 6 bases to trimming and J lost 7 bases, with 12 bases between them. Germline CDR1 is MNHEY and CDR2 is SVGAGI. CDR3 length equals 13 residues.

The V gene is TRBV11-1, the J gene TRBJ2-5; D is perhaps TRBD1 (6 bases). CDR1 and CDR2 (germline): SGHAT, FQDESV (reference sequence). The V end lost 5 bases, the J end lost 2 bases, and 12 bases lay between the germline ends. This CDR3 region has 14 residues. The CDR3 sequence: CASSLQGPQETQYF. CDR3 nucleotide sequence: TGTGCCAGCAGCCTCCAGGGGCCTCAAGAGACCCAGTACTTC.

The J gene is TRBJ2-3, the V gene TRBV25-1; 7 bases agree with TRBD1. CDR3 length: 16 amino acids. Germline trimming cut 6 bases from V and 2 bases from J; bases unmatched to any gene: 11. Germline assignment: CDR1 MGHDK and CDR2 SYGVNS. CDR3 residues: CASSPLGQMDTDTQYF. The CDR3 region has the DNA TGTGCCAGCAGCCCCTTGGGACAGATGGACACAGATACGCAGTATTTT.

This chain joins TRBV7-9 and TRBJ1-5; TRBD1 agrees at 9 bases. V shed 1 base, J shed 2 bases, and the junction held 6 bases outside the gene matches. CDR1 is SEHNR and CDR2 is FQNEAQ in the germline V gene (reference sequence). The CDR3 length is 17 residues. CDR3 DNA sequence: TGTGCCAGCAGCTTAGGACAGGGGGGTAGGGGCAATCAGCCCCAGCATTTT. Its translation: CASSLGQGGRGNQPQHF. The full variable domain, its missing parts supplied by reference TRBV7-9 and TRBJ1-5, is DTGVSQNPRHKITKRGQNVTFRCDPISEHNRLYWYRQTLGQGPEFLTYFQNEAQLEKSRLLSDRFSAERPKGSFSTLEIQRTEQGDSAMYLCASSLGQGGRGNQPQHFGDGTRLSIL.

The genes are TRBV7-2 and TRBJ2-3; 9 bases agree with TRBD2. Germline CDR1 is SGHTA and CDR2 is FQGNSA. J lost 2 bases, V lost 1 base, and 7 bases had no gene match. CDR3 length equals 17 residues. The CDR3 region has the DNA TGTGCCAGCAGCTTAGAGCGGACTAGCGAAGCCACAGATACGCAGTATTTT. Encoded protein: CASSLERTSEATDTQYF.

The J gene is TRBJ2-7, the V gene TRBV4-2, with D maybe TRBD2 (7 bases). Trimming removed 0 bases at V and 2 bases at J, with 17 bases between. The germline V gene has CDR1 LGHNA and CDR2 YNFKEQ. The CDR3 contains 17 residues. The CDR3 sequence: CASSQETGASGTYEQYF. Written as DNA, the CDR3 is TGTGCCAGCAGCCAAGAAACGGGGGCTAGCGGAACCTACGAGCAGTACTTC.

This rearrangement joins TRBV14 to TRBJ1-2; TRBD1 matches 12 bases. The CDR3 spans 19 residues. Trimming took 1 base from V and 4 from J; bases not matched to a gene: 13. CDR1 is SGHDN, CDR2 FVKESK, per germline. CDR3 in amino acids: CASSQGFRDRGRVGYGYTF. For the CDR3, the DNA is TGTGCCAGCAGCCAAGGCTTCCGGGACAGGGGGCGTGTTGGCTATGGCTACACCTTC.

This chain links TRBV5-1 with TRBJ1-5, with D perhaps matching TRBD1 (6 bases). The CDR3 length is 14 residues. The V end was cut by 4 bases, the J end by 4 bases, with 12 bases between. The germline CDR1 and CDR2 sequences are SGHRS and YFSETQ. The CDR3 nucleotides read TGCGCCAGCAGCATGGACAGCCCTAATCAGCCCCAGCATTTT. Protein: CASSMDSPNQPQHF.

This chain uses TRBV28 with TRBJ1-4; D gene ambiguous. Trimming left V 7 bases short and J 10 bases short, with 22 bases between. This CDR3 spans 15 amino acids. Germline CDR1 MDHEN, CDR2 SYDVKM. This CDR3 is CASTSEGDPRGKLFF. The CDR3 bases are TGTGCCAGCACCTCGGAGGGCGACCCCCGGGGAAAACTGTTTTTT.

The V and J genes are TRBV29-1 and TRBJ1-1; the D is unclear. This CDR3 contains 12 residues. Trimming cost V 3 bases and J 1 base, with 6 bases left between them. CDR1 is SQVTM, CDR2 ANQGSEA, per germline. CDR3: CSVERGNTEAFF. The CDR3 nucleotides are TGCAGCGTTGAGCGGGGGAACACTGAAGCTTTCTTT.

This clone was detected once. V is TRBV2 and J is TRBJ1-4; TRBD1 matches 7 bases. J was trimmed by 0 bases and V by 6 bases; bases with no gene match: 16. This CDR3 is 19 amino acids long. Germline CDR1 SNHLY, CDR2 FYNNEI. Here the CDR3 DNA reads TGTGCCAGCAGGGGCGGGACAGCCGATCTCCGACCAACTAATGAAAAACTGTTTTTT. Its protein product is CASRGGTADLRPTNEKLFF.

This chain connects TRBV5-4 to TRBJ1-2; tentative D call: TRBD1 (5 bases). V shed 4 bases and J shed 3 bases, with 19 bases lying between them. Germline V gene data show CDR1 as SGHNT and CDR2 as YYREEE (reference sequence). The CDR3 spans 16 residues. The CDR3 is CASSTTGGGLYYGYTF. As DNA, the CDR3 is TGTGCCAGCAGCACAACCGGTGGGGGACTTTACTATGGCTACACCTTC.

CDR3 residues: CASVKGGGSTDTQYF. CDR3 in DNA: TGTGCCAGCGTAAAAGGGGGGGGTAGCACAGATACGCAGTATTTT. This sequence joins TRBV14 and TRBJ2-3, with D possibly TRBD2 on 7 matching bases. Looked up from germline, CDR1 is SGHDN and CDR2 is FVKESK. The V and J ends lost 8 bases and 0 bases respectively, with 15 bases between them. The CDR3 totals 15 residues.

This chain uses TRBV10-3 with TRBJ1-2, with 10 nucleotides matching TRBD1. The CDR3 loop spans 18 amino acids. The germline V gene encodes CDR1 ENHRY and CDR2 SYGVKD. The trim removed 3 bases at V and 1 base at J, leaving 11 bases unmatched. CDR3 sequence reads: CAISDRLRRDRGNYGYTF. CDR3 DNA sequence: TGTGCCATCAGTGATCGGTTGCGCCGGGACAGGGGTAACTATGGCTACACCTTC.

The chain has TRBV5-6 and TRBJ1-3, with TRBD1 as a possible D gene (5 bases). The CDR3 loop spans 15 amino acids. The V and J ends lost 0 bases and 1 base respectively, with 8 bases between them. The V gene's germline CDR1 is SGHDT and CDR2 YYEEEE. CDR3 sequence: CASSLGTHSGNTIYF. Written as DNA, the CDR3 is TGTGCCAGCAGCTTGGGGACACATTCTGGAAACACCATATATTTT.

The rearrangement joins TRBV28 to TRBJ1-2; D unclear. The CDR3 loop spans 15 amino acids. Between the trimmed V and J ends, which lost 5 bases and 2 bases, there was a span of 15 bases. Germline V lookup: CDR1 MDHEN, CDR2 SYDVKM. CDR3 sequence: CASSTTRSLNYGYTF. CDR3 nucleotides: TGTGCCAGCAGTACCACCAGGTCCTTAAACTATGGCTACACCTTC.